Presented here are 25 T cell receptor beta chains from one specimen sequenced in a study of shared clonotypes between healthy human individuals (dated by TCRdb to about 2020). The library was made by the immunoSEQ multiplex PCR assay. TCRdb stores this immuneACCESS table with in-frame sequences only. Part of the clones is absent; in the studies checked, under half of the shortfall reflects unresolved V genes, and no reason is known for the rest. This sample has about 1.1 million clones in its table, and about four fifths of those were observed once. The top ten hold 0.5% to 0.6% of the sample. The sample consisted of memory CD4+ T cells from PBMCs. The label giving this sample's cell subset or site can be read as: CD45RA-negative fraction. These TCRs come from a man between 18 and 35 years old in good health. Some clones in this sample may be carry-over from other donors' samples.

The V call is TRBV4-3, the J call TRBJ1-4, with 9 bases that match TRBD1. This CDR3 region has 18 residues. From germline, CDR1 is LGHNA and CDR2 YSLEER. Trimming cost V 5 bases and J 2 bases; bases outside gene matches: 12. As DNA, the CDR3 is TGCGCCAGCAGCAAGAGTCCGGGACAGGGACCGACTAATGAAAAACTGTTTTTT. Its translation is CASSKSPGQGPTNEKLFF.

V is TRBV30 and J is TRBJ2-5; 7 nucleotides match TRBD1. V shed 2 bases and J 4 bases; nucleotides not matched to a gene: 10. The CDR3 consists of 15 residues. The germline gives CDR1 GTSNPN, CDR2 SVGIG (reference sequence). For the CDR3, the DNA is TGTGCCTGGAGTCGCGTAGGGGCAGGGGGAGAGACCCAGTACTTC. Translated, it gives CAWSRVGAGGETQYF.

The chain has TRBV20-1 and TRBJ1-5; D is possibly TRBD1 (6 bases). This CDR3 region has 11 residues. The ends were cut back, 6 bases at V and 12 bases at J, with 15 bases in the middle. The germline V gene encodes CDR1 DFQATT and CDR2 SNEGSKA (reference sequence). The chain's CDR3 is CSAGDRFFQHF. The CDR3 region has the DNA TGCAGTGCCGGCGACAGGTTTTTCCAGCATTTT.

The CDR3 coding sequence is TGTGCCAGCAGCTTGCTAGCGGAGGATACGCAGTATTTT. It specifies CASSLLAEDTQYF. The chain links TRBV7-9 to TRBJ2-3, with 7 bases identical to TRBD2. V lost 3 bases to trimming and J lost 6 bases; unmatched junction nucleotides: 3. The germline V gene has CDR1 SEHNR and CDR2 FQNEAQ (reference sequence). The CDR3 extends over 13 amino acids. Drawing the rest from reference TRBV7-9 and TRBJ2-3, the complete variable domain is DTGVSQNPRHKITKRGQNVTFRCDPISEHNRLYWYRQTLGQGPEFLTYFQNEAQLEKSRLLSDRFSAERPKGSFSTLEIQRTEQGDSAMYLCASSLLAEDTQYFGPGTRLTVL.

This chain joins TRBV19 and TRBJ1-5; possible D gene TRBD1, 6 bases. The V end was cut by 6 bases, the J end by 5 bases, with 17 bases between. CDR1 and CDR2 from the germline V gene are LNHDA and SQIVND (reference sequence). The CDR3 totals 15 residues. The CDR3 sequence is CASSPQGSRDQPQHF. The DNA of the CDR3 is TGTGCCAGTAGCCCACAGGGATCTAGGGATCAGCCCCAGCATTTT.

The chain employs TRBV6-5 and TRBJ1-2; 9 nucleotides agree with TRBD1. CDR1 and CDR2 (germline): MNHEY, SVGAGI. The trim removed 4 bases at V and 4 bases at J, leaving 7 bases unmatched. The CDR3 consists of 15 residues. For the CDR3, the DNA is TGTGCCAGCAGTTCGACAGGGGGAGTCTCCTATGGCTACACCTTC. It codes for CASSSTGGVSYGYTF.

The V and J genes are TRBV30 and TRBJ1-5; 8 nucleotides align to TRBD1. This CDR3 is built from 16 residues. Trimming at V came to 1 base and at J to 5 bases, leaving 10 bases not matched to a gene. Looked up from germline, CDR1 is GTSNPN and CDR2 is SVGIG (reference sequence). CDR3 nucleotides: TGTGCCTGGAGTGCAGGGGGCGCCTACGCAGATCAGCCCCAGCATTTT. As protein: CAWSAGGAYADQPQHF.

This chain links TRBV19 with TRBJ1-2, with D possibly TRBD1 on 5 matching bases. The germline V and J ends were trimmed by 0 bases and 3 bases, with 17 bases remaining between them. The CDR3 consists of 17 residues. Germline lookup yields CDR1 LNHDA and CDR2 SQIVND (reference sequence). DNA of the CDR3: TGTGCCAGTAGTATAGATCTATTGGGCAGGGCGGACTATGGCTACACCTTC. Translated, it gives CASSIDLLGRADYGYTF.

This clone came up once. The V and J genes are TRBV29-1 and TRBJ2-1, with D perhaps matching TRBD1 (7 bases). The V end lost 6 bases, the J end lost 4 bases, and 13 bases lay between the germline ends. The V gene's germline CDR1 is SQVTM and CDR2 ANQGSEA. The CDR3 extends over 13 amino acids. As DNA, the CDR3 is TGCAGCGTGGCGGGACAGACTTACAATGAGCAGTTCTTC. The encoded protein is CSVAGQTYNEQFF.

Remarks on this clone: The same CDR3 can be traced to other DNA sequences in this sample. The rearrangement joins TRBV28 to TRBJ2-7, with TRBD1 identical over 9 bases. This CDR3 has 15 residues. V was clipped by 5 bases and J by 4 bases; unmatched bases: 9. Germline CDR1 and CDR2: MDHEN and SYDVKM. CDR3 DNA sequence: TGTGCCAGCAGTCCCCCGGGACAGGGTCTTTACGAGCAGTACTTC. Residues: CASSPPGQGLYEQYF. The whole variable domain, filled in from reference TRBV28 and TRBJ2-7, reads DVKVTQSSRYLVKRTGEKVFLECVQDMDHENMFWYRQDPGLGLRLIYFSYDVKMKEKGDIPEGYSVSREKKERFSLILESASTNQTSMYLCASSPPGQGLYEQYFGPGTRLTVT.

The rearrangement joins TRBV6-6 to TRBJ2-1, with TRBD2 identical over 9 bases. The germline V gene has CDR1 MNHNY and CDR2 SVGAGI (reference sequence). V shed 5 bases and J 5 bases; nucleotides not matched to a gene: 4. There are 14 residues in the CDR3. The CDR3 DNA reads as TGTGCCAGCAGTGGGACTAGCATCCACAATGAGCAGTTCTTC. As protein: CASSGTSIHNEQFF.

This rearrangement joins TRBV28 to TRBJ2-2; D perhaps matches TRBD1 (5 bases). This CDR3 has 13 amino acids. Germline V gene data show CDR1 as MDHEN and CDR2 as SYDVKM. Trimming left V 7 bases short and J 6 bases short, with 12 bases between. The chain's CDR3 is CASNERGPGELFF. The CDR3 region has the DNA TGTGCCAGCAATGAAAGGGGCCCCGGGGAGCTGTTTTTT. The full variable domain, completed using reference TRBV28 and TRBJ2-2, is DVKVTQSSRYLVKRTGEKVFLECVQDMDHENMFWYRQDPGLGLRLIYFSYDVKMKEKGDIPEGYSVSREKKERFSLILESASTNQTSMYLCASNERGPGELFFGEGSRLTVL.

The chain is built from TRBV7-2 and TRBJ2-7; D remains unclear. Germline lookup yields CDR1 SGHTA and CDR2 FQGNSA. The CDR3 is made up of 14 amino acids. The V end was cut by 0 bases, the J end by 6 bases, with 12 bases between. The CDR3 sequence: CASSLASILFEQYF. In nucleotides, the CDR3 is TGTGCCAGCAGCTTAGCCTCAATCCTGTTCGAGCAGTACTTC.

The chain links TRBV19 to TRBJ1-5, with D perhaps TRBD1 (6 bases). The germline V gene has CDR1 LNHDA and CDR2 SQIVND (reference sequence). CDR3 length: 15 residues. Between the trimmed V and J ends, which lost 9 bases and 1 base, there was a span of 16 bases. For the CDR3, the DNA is TGTGCCAGCAAAATCGGGACATACAGCAATCAGCCCCAGCATTTT. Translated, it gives CASKIGTYSNQPQHF.

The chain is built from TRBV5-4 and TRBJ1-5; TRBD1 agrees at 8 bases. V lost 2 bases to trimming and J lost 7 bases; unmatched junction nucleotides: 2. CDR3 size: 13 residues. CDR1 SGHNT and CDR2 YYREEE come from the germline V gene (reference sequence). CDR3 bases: TGTGCCAGCAGCTTTCAGGGGGCGCAGCCCCAGCATTTT. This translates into CASSFQGAQPQHF.

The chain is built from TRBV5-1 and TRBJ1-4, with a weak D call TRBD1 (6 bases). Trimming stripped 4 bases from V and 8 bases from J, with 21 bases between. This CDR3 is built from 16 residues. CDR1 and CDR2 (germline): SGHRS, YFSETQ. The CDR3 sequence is CASSPRLMGAGEKLFF. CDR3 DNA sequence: TGCGCCAGCAGCCCCCGTTTAATGGGGGCGGGAGAAAAACTGTTTTTT.

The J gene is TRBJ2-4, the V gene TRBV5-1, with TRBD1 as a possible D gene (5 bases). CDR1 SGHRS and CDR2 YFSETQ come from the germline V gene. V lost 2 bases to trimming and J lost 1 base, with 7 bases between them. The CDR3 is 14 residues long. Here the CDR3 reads CASSFDSAKNIQYF. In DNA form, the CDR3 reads TGCGCCAGCAGCTTCGACAGCGCCAAAAACATTCAGTACTTC.

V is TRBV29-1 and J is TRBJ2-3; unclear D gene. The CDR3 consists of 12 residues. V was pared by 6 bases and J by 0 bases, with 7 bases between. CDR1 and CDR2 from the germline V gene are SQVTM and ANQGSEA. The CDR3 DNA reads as TGCAGCGTAACAGCCAGCACAGATACGCAGTATTTT. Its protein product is CSVTASTDTQYF.

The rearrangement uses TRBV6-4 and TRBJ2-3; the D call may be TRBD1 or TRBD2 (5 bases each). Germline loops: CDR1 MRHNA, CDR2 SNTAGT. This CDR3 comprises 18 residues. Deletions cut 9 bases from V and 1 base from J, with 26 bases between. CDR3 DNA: TGTGCCAGAGGAACGGACGTGGGACCCAGATCGGGCACAGATACGCAGTATTTT. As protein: CARGTDVGPRSGTDTQYF.

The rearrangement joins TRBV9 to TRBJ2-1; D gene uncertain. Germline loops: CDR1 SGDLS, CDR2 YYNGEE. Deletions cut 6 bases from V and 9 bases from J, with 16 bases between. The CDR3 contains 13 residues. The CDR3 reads CASTYSPSSEQFF. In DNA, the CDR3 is TGTGCCAGCACCTACTCTCCCTCGTCTGAGCAGTTCTTC.

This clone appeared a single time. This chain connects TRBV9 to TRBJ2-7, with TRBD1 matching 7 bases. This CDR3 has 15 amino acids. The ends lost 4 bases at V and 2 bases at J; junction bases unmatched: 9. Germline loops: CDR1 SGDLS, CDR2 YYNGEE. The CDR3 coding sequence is TGTGCCAGCAGCTTAGAGGACAGGCAGACCTACGAGCAGTACTTC. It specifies CASSLEDRQTYEQYF. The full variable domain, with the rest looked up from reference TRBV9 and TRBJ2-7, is DSGVTQTPKHLITATGQRVTLRCSPRSGDLSVYWYQQSLDQGLQFLIQYYNGEERAKGNILERFSAQQFPDLHSELNLSSLELGDSALYFCASSLEDRQTYEQYFGPGTRLTVT.

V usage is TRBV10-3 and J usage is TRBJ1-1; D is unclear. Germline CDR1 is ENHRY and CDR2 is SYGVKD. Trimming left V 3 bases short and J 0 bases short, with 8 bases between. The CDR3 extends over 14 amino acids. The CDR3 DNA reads TGTGCCATCAGTGAAGGGATCTTGAACACTGAAGCTTTCTTT. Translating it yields CAISEGILNTEAFF.

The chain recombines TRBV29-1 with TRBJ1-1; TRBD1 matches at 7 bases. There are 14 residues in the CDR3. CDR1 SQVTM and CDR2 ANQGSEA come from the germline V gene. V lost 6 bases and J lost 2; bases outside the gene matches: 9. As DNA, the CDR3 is TGCAGCGTCGTCTACAGGGGTTCTAACACTGAAGCTTTCTTT. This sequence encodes CSVVYRGSNTEAFF.

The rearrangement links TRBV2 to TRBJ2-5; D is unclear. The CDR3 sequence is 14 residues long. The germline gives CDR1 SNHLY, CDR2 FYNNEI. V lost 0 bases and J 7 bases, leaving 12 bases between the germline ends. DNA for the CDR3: TGTGCCAGCAGTGAAGCGCTTTCCGACGGGACCCAGTACTTC. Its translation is CASSEALSDGTQYF.

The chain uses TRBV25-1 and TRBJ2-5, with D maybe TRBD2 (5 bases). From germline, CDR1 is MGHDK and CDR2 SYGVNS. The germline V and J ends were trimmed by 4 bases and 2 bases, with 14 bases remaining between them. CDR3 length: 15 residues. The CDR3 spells CASSGRNGLQETQYF. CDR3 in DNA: TGTGCCAGCAGTGGACGGAACGGACTGCAAGAGACCCAGTACTTC. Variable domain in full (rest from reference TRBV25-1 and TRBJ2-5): EADIYQTPRYLVIGTGKKITLECSQTMGHDKMYWYQQDPGMELHLIHYSYGVNSTEKGDLSSESTVSRIRTEHFPLTLESARPSHTSQYLCASSGRNGLQETQYFGPGTRLLVL.